These 3 T cell receptor beta chains came from one sample sequenced in a study of blood T cell repertoires in COVID-19. The repertoire was sequenced with immunoSEQ multiplex PCR; TCRdb's copy has only in-frame clones and lacks some. The repertoire holds some 300,000 clones, with roughly 88% as singletons. The sequenced material came from peripheral blood. The receptors shown here come from a woman between 25 and 40 years old who had recovered from COVID-19.

In its sample, this clone was seen once. The chain employs TRBV11-2 and TRBJ1-1; D is perhaps TRBD1 (6 bases). The germline CDR1 and CDR2 sequences are SGHAT and FQNNGV. The germline V and J ends were trimmed by 5 bases and 0 bases, with 13 bases remaining between them. This CDR3 region has 15 residues. DNA of the CDR3: TGTGCCAGCAGCGACGGACAGATCATGAACACTGAAGCTTTCTTT. It codes for CASSDGQIMNTEAFF.

The chain carries TRBV9 and TRBJ2-5, with 7 bases identical to TRBD2. The CDR3 has 17 residues. V gave up 2 bases and J gave up 1 base; unmatched junction bases: 11. The germline V gene has CDR1 SGDLS and CDR2 YYNGEE. CDR3: CASSVLGGDALQETQYF. The CDR3 DNA follows: TGTGCCAGCAGCGTCCTTGGGGGGGATGCACTCCAAGAGACCCAGTACTTC.

The gene calls are TRBV4-1 and TRBJ2-1, with 10 bases fitting TRBD1. This CDR3 is built from 16 residues. Trimming took 4 bases from V and 7 from J; bases not matched to a gene: 10. CDR1 MGHRA and CDR2 YSYEKL come from the germline V gene. The CDR3 nucleotides are TGCGCCAGCAGCCGCACGGAAGGGGACAGGGGAAATGAGCAGTTCTTC. This encodes CASSRTEGDRGNEQFF.